The present T cell receptor beta chain was sequenced within a study of liver allograft versus peripheral blood T cells. Study overall: Intrahepatic T cell receptor repertoires from transplanted livers were compared against repertoires in recipients' peripheral blood. Study-wide points: Liver allograft repertoires of T cell receptors reportedly diverged from peripheral blood repertoires.

Turning to this clonotype: Its antigen is not identified.

Each CDR3 protein gets one entry after TCRdb re-called the reads with MiXCR. The sample contains around 11,000 distinct CDR3 sequences, around a quarter of which appear only once. Germline CDR1 is SGHAT and CDR2 is FQNNGV. This CDR3 region has 14 residues. Trimming at V came to 6 bases and at J to 2 bases, leaving 6 bases not matched to a gene. This chain connects TRBV11-2 to TRBJ2-7; 8 bases align to TRBD2. This clonotype was obtained from a human patient who had a liver transplant. Some T cells may be graft donor cells. The CDR3 reads CASRALAGPYEQYF. Here the CDR3 DNA reads TGTGCCAGCAGAGCCCTAGCGGGCCCCTACGAGCAGTACTTC.